The 28 T cell receptor beta chains reported below all come from one sample, sequenced in a study of cytomegalovirus exposure and HLA in healthy donors. Sequencing used immunoSEQ multiplex PCR; TCRdb keeps in-frame clones, though not all of them. This sample yields under 300,000 clones, of which about 90% are seen a single time; 0.95% to 1.5% belongs to the top ten. The sequenced material came from PBMCs. The receptors stem from a woman aged 30 to 39 in good health and CMV-seropositive.

V is TRBV5-1 and J is TRBJ2-2, with D tentatively TRBD1 (5 bases). CDR3 length equals 14 residues. The germline V and J ends were trimmed by 5 bases and 2 bases, with 10 bases remaining between them. CDR1 is SGHRS, CDR2 YFSETQ, per germline. The CDR3 coding sequence is TGCGCCAGCAGGAATAGGACAAACACCGGGGAGCTGTTTTTT. Its translation: CASRNRTNTGELFF.

The V call is TRBV9, the J call TRBJ1-2; 8 nucleotides align to TRBD1. The trim removed 0 bases at V and 7 bases at J, leaving 5 bases unmatched. The CDR3 runs 14 residues. The germline V gene has CDR1 SGDLS and CDR2 YYNGEE. The CDR3 nucleotides are TGTGCCAGCAGCGTAGACCCAGGGGGCGTTGGCTACACCTTC. The encoded protein is CASSVDPGGVGYTF.

V and J are TRBV19 and TRBJ2-7, with 8 positions matching TRBD2. Unmatched junction bases numbered 11, after V lost 5 bases and J lost 2 bases. Germline CDR1 reads LNHDA; CDR2 reads SQIVND (reference sequence). This CDR3 contains 16 residues. CDR3 protein: CASSPVAGPDTYEQYF. CDR3 sequence (DNA): TGTGCCAGTAGTCCGGTAGCGGGACCAGACACCTACGAGCAGTACTTC.

The chain is built from TRBV11-3 and TRBJ1-1, with TRBD1 identical over 9 bases. Germline V gene sequence: CDR1 SGHNT, CDR2 YENEEA. Trimming cost V 6 bases and J 1 base; bases outside gene matches: 6. The CDR3 consists of 15 residues. As DNA, the CDR3 is TGTGCCAGCAGTCCGGACAGGGGTCGGAACACTGAAGCTTTCTTT. Encoded protein: CASSPDRGRNTEAFF.

The V gene is TRBV14, the J gene TRBJ1-4, with 8 bases that match TRBD1. CDR3 length equals 14 residues. The V and J ends lost 4 bases and 8 bases, in that order; junction bases with no gene match: 6. CDR1 is SGHDN, CDR2 FVKESK, per germline. In DNA, the CDR3 is TGTGCCAGCAGCCTGACAGGGGCGGGAGAAAAACTGTTTTTT. Translated, it gives CASSLTGAGEKLFF.

The chain uses TRBV15 and TRBJ1-1, with TRBD1 matching 10 bases. Germline loops: CDR1 LNHNV, CDR2 YYDKDF (reference sequence). This CDR3 has 15 amino acids. V shed 5 bases and J 4 bases; nucleotides not matched to a gene: 7. The DNA of the CDR3 is TGTGCCACCAGCTTGAGGGGACAGGGGCTCACTGAAGCTTTCTTT. This gives the protein CATSLRGQGLTEAFF.

The V and J genes are TRBV5-6 and TRBJ2-1, with 12 bases aligning to TRBD2. Germline values: CDR1 SGHDT, CDR2 YYEEEE. J lost 8 bases, V lost 3 bases, and 9 bases had no gene match. The CDR3 is 16 amino acids. The chain's CDR3 is CASSSLLAGGPYEQFF. DNA of the CDR3: TGTGCCAGCAGCTCGCTCCTAGCGGGAGGGCCCTATGAGCAGTTCTTC. Based on the CDR3 plus reference TRBV5-6 and TRBJ2-1, the full variable domain is DAGVTQSPTHLIKTRGQQVTLRCSPKSGHDTVSWYQQALGQGPQFIFQYYEEEERQRGNFPDRFSGHQFPNYSSELNVNALLLGDSALYLCASSSLLAGGPYEQFFGPGTRLTVL.

The CDR3 is CSVELTSGTYNEQFF. CDR3 bases: TGCAGCGTTGAACTAACTAGCGGGACCTACAATGAGCAGTTCTTC. This chain links TRBV29-1 with TRBJ2-1; TRBD2 aligns across 10 bases. This CDR3 has 15 residues. Trimming at V came to 2 bases and at J to 2 bases, leaving 3 bases not matched to a gene. The germline CDR1 and CDR2 sequences are SQVTM and ANQGSEA.

The V and J genes are TRBV6-1 and TRBJ2-7, with 7 bases fitting TRBD2. V dropped 1 base and J dropped 2; count of bases not matched to a gene: 11. The CDR3 is 17 amino acids. From germline, CDR1 is MNHNS and CDR2 SASEGT. The CDR3 loop is CASSEENWLADPYEQYF. The CDR3 DNA reads as TGTGCCAGCAGTGAAGAAAACTGGCTAGCGGATCCCTACGAGCAGTACTTC.

The J gene is TRBJ2-3, the V gene TRBV30; TRBD1 matches at 8 bases. The CDR3 is 13 residues long. V lost 3 bases and J lost 5; bases outside the gene matches: 4. Germline CDR1 reads GTSNPN; CDR2 reads SVGIG (reference sequence). The CDR3 loop reads CAWRPTGGDTQYF. In DNA, the CDR3 is TGTGCCTGGAGACCCACAGGGGGAGATACGCAGTATTTT.

This chain uses TRBV27 with TRBJ2-3; the match to TRBD2 covers 8 bases. Germline V gives CDR1 MNHEY, CDR2 SMNVEV (reference sequence). This CDR3 has 16 residues. Unmatched junction bases numbered 16, after V lost 5 bases and J lost 9 bases. The CDR3 protein is CASSPRASGLGDTQYF. The CDR3 nucleotides are TGTGCCAGCAGTCCACGGGCTAGCGGGCTAGGGGACACGCAGTATTTT.

This clone showed up just once. The V and J genes are TRBV29-1 and TRBJ1-2, with TRBD1 identical over 7 bases. The germline V gene encodes CDR1 SQVTM and CDR2 ANQGSEA. J was trimmed by 3 bases and V by 7 bases; bases with no gene match: 11. This CDR3 has 14 amino acids. The CDR3 spells CSGAIEDRHYGYTF. For the CDR3, the DNA is TGCAGCGGTGCGATAGAGGACAGGCACTATGGCTACACCTTC.

This chain uses TRBV5-1 with TRBJ1-5; the match to TRBD1 covers 8 bases. The V and J ends lost 4 bases and 5 bases, in that order; junction bases with no gene match: 5. This CDR3 region has 14 residues. Germline lookup yields CDR1 SGHRS and CDR2 YFSETQ. CDR3 nucleotides: TGCGCCAGCAGCCCCGGGACAGGCGATCAGCCCCAGCATTTT. Its protein is CASSPGTGDQPQHF.

The gene calls are TRBV5-5 and TRBJ1-2, with D unresolved. CDR3 length: 12 residues. V was cut by 2 bases and J by 4 bases, with 6 bases left in between. Germline V lookup: CDR1 SGHKS, CDR2 YYEKEE (reference sequence). CDR3 sequence: CASSFEVYGYTF. In DNA form, the CDR3 reads TGTGCCAGCAGCTTCGAGGTCTATGGCTACACCTTC.

The chain recombines TRBV11-2 with TRBJ2-1; 11 bases line up with TRBD2. CDR1 and CDR2 (germline): SGHAT, FQNNGV. J gave up 9 bases and V 2 bases, and 12 bases lay outside the gene matches. The CDR3 contains 17 residues. The DNA of the CDR3 is TGTGCCAGCAGCTTACTCCAACTAGCGGGAGCCTACGCTGAGCAGTTCTTC. This gives the protein CASSLLQLAGAYAEQFF.

The chain combines TRBV7-2 with TRBJ2-1; TRBD2 matches at 10 bases. The germline gives CDR1 SGHTA, CDR2 FQGNSA. Losses at the gene ends were 5 bases for V and 0 bases for J; bases not matched to a gene: 4. The CDR3 loop spans 16 amino acids. Here the CDR3 DNA reads TGTGCCAGCAGCCGTAGCGGGAGGAGCTCCTACAATGAGCAGTTCTTC. It specifies CASSRSGRSSYNEQFF.

The chain employs TRBV29-1 and TRBJ2-5; perhaps TRBD2 as D (5 bases). Trimming took 4 bases from V and 5 from J, leaving 11 bases between them. The CDR3 loop spans 12 amino acids. The germline V gene encodes CDR1 SQVTM and CDR2 ANQGSEA. This CDR3 reads CSVGPGIETQYF. CDR3 coding DNA: TGCAGCGTTGGGCCCGGGATCGAGACCCAGTACTTC.

In its sample, this clone was seen once. This chain links TRBV9 with TRBJ2-3; the match to TRBD2 covers 10 bases. Germline CDR1 SGDLS, CDR2 YYNGEE. This CDR3 comprises 15 residues. Unmatched junction bases numbered 6, after V lost 6 bases and J lost 2 bases. The CDR3 DNA reads as TGTGCCAGCACCGGAGGACTAGCGGTCACAGATACGCAGTATTTT. Residues: CASTGGLAVTDTQYF.

The chain links TRBV28 to TRBJ1-5; D is possibly TRBD1 (6 bases). V gave up 3 bases and J gave up 7 bases, with 19 bases separating them. The CDR3 sequence is 16 residues long. Germline V CDR1 and CDR2: MDHEN, SYDVKM. Here the CDR3 reads CASSFYVGGGPQPQHF. The CDR3 DNA sequence: TGTGCCAGCAGTTTCTACGTAGGGGGGGGACCGCAGCCCCAGCATTTT.

This clone has only one observation. The V call is TRBV30, the J call TRBJ1-2; D is ambiguous. The CDR3 covers 12 residues. CDR1 is GTSNPN, CDR2 SVGIG, per germline (reference sequence). The V and J ends lost 2 bases and 4 bases respectively, with 8 bases between them. Here the CDR3 DNA reads TGTGCCTGGAGTCCCAGCGGCTATGGCTACACCTTC. Translation: CAWSPSGYGYTF. The complete variable domain, with remaining parts taken from reference TRBV30 and TRBJ1-2, reads SQTIHQWPATLVQPVGSPLSLECTVEGTSNPNLYWYRQAAGRGLQLLFYSVGIGQISSEVPQNLSASRPQDRQFILSSKKLLLSDSGFYLCAWSPSGYGYTFGSGTRLTVV.

This rearrangement joins TRBV7-8 to TRBJ2-7; D is possibly TRBD1 (5 bases). V was shortened by 5 bases and J by 0 bases, with 11 bases between the two germline ends. The CDR3 sequence is 14 residues long. Germline V gene lookup returns CDR1 SGHVS and CDR2 FQNEAQ. The CDR3 sequence is CASSKDSFSYEQYF. The CDR3 coding sequence is TGTGCCAGCAGCAAAGACAGTTTCTCCTACGAGCAGTACTTC. The full variable domain, its missing parts supplied by reference TRBV7-8 and TRBJ2-7, is GAGVSQSPRYKVAKRGQDVALRCDPISGHVSLFWYQQALGQGPEFLTYFQNEAQLDKSGLPSDRFFAERPEGSVSTLKIQRTQQEDSAVYLCASSKDSFSYEQYFGPGTRLTVT.

The chain links TRBV27 to TRBJ1-2; D gene uncertain. Germline V gene sequence: CDR1 MNHEY, CDR2 SMNVEV (reference sequence). V was trimmed by 3 bases and J by 4 bases, leaving 9 bases between them. This CDR3 has 13 residues. CDR3 amino acids: CASSFQVGYGYTF. The CDR3, as DNA: TGTGCCAGCAGTTTCCAGGTCGGCTATGGCTACACCTTC.

V and J are TRBV7-9 and TRBJ1-1; D is undetermined. This CDR3 has 15 residues. Germline V gene data show CDR1 as SEHNR and CDR2 as FQNEAQ (reference sequence). V was shortened by 2 bases and J by 1 base, with 11 bases between the two germline ends. The DNA of the CDR3 is TGTGCCAGCAGCTTATTCGAGGCAGAGAACACTGAAGCTTTCTTT. As protein: CASSLFEAENTEAFF.

A few counts support this clone. The rearrangement uses TRBV5-1 and TRBJ1-1, with 10 bases matching TRBD1. Germline CDR1 reads SGHRS; CDR2 reads YFSETQ. CDR3 length equals 15 residues. V was pared by 4 bases and J by 7 bases, with 10 bases of the junction left unmatched. CDR3 in amino acids: CASSLEGQGIGEAFF. DNA of the CDR3: TGCGCCAGCAGCCTTGAGGGACAGGGGATCGGTGAAGCTTTCTTT. The variable domain in full, completed from reference TRBV5-1 and TRBJ1-1, reads KAGVTQTPRYLIKTRGQQVTLSCSPISGHRSVSWYQQTPGQGLQFLFEYFSETQRNKGNFPGRFSGRQFSNSRSEMNVSTLELGDSALYLCASSLEGQGIGEAFFGQGTRLTVV.

The chain combines TRBV18 with TRBJ2-2, with TRBD2 identical over 7 bases. The V and J ends lost 3 bases and 0 bases, in that order; junction bases with no gene match: 7. The CDR3 extends over 17 amino acids. The germline gives CDR1 KGHSH, CDR2 LQKENI. CDR3 sequence reads: CASSPTSAGANTGELFF. CDR3 nucleotide sequence: TGTGCCAGCTCACCCACTAGCGCGGGGGCGAACACCGGGGAGCTGTTTTTT.

The V call is TRBV5-1, the J call TRBJ1-1; 7 bases are a match to TRBD1. V trimming: 4 bases; J trimming: 3 bases; junction bases outside the gene matches: 9. Germline V gene sequence: CDR1 SGHRS, CDR2 YFSETQ. The CDR3 is 15 residues long. In nucleotides, the CDR3 is TGCGCCAGCAGCCCACTGACAGGGTCGGACACTGAAGCTTTCTTT. This gives the protein CASSPLTGSDTEAFF.

V usage is TRBV6-1 and J usage is TRBJ1-2; a possible D gene is TRBD1 (6 bases). The V and J ends lost 4 bases and 7 bases respectively, with 10 bases between them. The CDR3 has 12 residues. CDR1 is MNHNS, CDR2 SASEGT, per germline. This CDR3 is CASSVYRVGYTF. CDR3 nucleotides: TGTGCCAGCAGTGTTTACAGGGTTGGCTACACCTTC.

The chain combines TRBV27 with TRBJ2-6, with a tentative D call TRBD1 (5 bases). Trimming removed 3 bases from V and 1 base from J, with 7 bases in between. The CDR3 totals 15 residues. In germline, CDR1 is MNHEY, CDR2 SMNVEV (reference sequence). The CDR3 loop reads CASSFDSSGANVLTF. The CDR3 DNA reads as TGTGCCAGCAGTTTCGACAGTTCTGGGGCCAACGTCCTGACTTTC.